This T cell receptor (beta chain) was captured in a study of post-analysis software for immune sequencing data. General study findings and limits: When patients were compared with controls, 5 or 6 TRBV segments were more frequent, TRBV5-6, TRBV5-1 and TRBV20-1 among them. When the samples were clustered directly with F measure, those that had been prepared in the same batch showed strong co-clustering.

Presence of unique molecular identifiers characterized the TCR beta cDNA libraries. Each sample of roughly 0.9 to 11 million input T cells yielded about 500,000 cDNA molecules, so each molecule approximated one T cell. TCRdb re-called the PCR reads with MiXCR, one entry per CDR3 protein. The sample holds about 770,000 distinct CDR3 sequences; approximately 44% are singletons and the top ten take 4.9%. Note on this clonotype: Its matching antigen is unknown.

Germline CDR1 MNHEY, CDR2 SMNVEV (reference sequence). This CDR3 contains 14 residues. The receptor's source is a girl aged 10 to 17 with multiple sclerosis. The chain joins TRBV27 to TRBJ2-4, with 10 bases aligning to TRBD1. The end of the DNA is better explained by TRBJ2-7, so the J call may be wrong. Source material: blood. The CDR3 DNA sequence: TGTGCCAGCAGTACGGGACAGGGGCTCGACGAGCAGTACTTC. Translation: CASSTGQGLDEQYF.